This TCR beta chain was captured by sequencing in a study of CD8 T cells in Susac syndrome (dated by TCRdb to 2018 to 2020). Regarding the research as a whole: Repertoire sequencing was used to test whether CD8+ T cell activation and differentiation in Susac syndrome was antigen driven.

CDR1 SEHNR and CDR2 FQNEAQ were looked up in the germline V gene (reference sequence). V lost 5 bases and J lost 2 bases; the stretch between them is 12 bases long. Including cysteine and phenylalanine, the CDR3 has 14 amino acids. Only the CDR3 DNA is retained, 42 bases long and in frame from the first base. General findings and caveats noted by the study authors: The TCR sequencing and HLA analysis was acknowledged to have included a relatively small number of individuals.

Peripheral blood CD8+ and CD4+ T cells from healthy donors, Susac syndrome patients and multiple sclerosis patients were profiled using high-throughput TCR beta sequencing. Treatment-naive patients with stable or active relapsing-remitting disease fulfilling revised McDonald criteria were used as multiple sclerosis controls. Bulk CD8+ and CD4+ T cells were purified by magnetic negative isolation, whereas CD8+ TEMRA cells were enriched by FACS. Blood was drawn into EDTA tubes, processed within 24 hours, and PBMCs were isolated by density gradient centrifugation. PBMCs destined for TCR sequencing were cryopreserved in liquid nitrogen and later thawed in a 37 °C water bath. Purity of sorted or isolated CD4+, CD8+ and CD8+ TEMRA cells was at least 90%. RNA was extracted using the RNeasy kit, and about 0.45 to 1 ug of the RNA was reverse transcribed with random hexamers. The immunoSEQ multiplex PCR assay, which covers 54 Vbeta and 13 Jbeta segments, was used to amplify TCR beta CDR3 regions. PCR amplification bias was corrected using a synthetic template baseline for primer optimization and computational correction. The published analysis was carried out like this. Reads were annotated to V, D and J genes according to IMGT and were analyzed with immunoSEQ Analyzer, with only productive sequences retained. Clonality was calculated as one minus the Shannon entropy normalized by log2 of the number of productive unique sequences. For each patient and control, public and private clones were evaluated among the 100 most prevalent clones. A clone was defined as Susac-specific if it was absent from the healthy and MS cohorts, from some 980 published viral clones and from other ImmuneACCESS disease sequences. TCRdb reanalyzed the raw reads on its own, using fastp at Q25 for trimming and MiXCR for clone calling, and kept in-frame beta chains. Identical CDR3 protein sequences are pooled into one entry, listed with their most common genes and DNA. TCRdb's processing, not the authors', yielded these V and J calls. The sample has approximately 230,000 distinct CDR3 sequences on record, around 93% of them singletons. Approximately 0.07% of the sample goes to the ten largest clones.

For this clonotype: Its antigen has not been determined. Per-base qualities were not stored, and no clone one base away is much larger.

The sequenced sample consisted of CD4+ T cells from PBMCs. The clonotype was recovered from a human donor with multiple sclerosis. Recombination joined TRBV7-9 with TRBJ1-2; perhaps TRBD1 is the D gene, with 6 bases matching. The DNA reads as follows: TGTGCCAGCAGCCGACAGGACCTGAACTATGGCTACACCTTC. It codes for CASSRQDLNYGYTF.